Each of the 24 T cell receptor beta chains below was sequenced from the same sample in a study of OX40 agonist ivuxolimab in advanced cancers. The table came from immunoSEQ multiplex PCR; TCRdb's copy has only in-frame clones and leaves some out. This sample yields 35,000 to 45,000 clones, of which roughly 84% are seen a single time; 20% to 25% belongs to the top ten. The sample was CD4+ or CD8+ T cells sorted from blood, taken in a trial of the OX40 agonist ivuxolimab. The receptors come from an adult with an advanced solid tumor such as melanoma, head and neck, liver or kidney cancer.

In the case of this clone: One junction end disagrees with the germline gene, perhaps due to a read error. The V and J genes are TRBV5-1 and TRBJ2-7, with 13 bases matching TRBD2. Germline V gene lookup returns CDR1 SGHRS and CDR2 YFSETQ. CDR3 length: 18 amino acids. This CDR3 is CASSLGLAGSGRGYEQYF. In DNA form, the CDR3 reads TGCGCCAGCAGTTTGGGACTAGCGGGGTCCGGCCGAGGCTACGAGCAGTACTTC.

The chain is built from TRBV5-4 and TRBJ2-7; tentatively, D is TRBD1 (5 bases). The V gene's germline CDR1 is SGHNT and CDR2 YYREEE (reference sequence). CDR3 length equals 14 residues. The V gene lost 2 bases and the J gene lost 5 bases, with 14 bases spanning the gap. CDR3 amino acids: CASSLGVKGHEQYF. The DNA for the CDR3 is TGTGCCAGCAGCTTAGGGGTTAAGGGCCACGAGCAGTACTTC.

The DNA of the CDR3 is TGTGCCATCAGTGAAGGGCTAGCGGAAGAGACCCAGTACTTC. Its protein product is CAISEGLAEETQYF. The chain links TRBV10-3 to TRBJ2-5; TRBD2 matches 7 bases. V lost 3 bases, J lost 3 bases, and 4 bases stayed unmatched. The CDR3 totals 14 residues. The germline V gene has CDR1 ENHRY and CDR2 SYGVKD.

The chain employs TRBV7-9 and TRBJ1-5; D is undetermined. Germline loops: CDR1 SEHNR, CDR2 FQNEAQ (reference sequence). This CDR3 is built from 12 residues. V dropped 5 bases and J dropped 6 bases, with 8 bases sitting between them. CDR3 nucleotide sequence: TGTGCCAGCAGCAAAGGGATTCAGCCCCAGCATTTT. The encoded protein is CASSKGIQPQHF.

The chain combines TRBV4-1 with TRBJ2-2, with D unclear. The CDR3 has 12 amino acids. The germline CDR1 and CDR2 sequences are MGHRA and YSYEKL. Trimming left V 4 bases short and J 6 bases short, with 6 bases between. CDR3 nucleotide sequence: TGCGCCAGCAGCCTCGGCCCCGGGGAGCTGTTTTTT. It codes for CASSLGPGELFF.

J is TRBJ1-1 and V is TRBV6-1; 8 bases are shared with TRBD1. The germline V gene has CDR1 MNHNS and CDR2 SASEGT. The CDR3 totals 14 residues. The junction had 8 bases not matched to a gene; V was cut back by 7 bases and J by 4 bases. The CDR3 is CASKGQGAGTEAFF. The CDR3 coding sequence is TGTGCCAGCAAAGGACAGGGTGCTGGCACTGAAGCTTTCTTT.

The rearrangement links TRBV28 to TRBJ1-1; the D is unclear. The V end lost 2 bases, the J end lost 11 bases, and 9 bases lay between the germline ends. This CDR3 is built from 11 residues. From germline, CDR1 is MDHEN and CDR2 SYDVKM. CDR3 sequence reads: CASSLQEDAFF. CDR3 coding DNA: TGTGCCAGCAGTTTACAGGAGGACGCTTTCTTT.

Only one count was recorded for this clone. Here the CDR3 DNA reads TGTGCCAGCAGCTTAGGTGAGCAGTTCTTC. This encodes CASSLGEQFF. The chain recombines TRBV7-2 with TRBJ2-1; D is unresolved. The CDR3 loop spans 10 amino acids. Trimming pared 1 base from V and 9 bases from J, leaving 1 base between. The germline gives CDR1 SGHTA, CDR2 FQGNSA.

The V call is TRBV7-6, the J call TRBJ1-4, with 11 nucleotides matching TRBD1. Germline CDR1 is SGHVS and CDR2 is FNYEAQ. The CDR3 covers 16 residues. The V and J ends lost 3 bases and 8 bases, in that order; junction bases with no gene match: 8. The CDR3 DNA follows: TGTGCCAGCAGCTTCTCAGGGGGGACAGGGGGAGAAAAACTGTTTTTT. It translates to CASSFSGGTGGEKLFF.

The chain recombines TRBV6-5 with TRBJ2-7; the D gene is possibly TRBD2 (6 bases). Germline CDR1 MNHEY, CDR2 SVGAGI. Trimming left V 6 bases short and J 6 bases short, with 12 bases between. The CDR3 is 12 residues long. In DNA, the CDR3 is TGTGCCAGCAGGCCTGGGGGAGGCGAGCAGTACGTC. Protein sequence: CASRPGGGEQYV.

This chain joins TRBV28 and TRBJ2-1; unclear D gene. Germline V gene data show CDR1 as MDHEN and CDR2 as SYDVKM. V was pared by 6 bases and J by 2 bases, with 14 bases between. The CDR3 is 15 amino acids. CDR3 residues: CASSQTPWTYNEQFF. The CDR3 DNA is TGTGCCAGCAGCCAGACCCCTTGGACCTACAATGAGCAGTTCTTC.

J is TRBJ1-1 and V is TRBV4-3, with 11 bases fitting TRBD1. The CDR3 is made up of 15 amino acids. Trimming removed 5 bases from V and 6 bases from J; junction bases left unmatched: 8. Germline V gene data show CDR1 as LGHNA and CDR2 as YSLEER. The CDR3 loop reads CASSERTGGHPEAFF. CDR3 DNA sequence: TGCGCCAGCAGCGAGCGGACAGGGGGCCACCCTGAAGCTTTCTTT.

This chain uses TRBV30 with TRBJ2-6, with 9 nucleotides matching TRBD1. Germline V CDR1 and CDR2: GTSNPN, SVGIG (reference sequence). The CDR3 consists of 16 residues. The ends lost 2 bases at V and 0 bases at J; junction bases unmatched: 2. CDR3 loop: CAWSRTGASGANVLTF. CDR3 nucleotides: TGTGCCTGGAGTAGGACAGGGGCCTCTGGGGCCAACGTCCTGACTTTC.

This chain links TRBV19 with TRBJ1-3; 8 bases agree with TRBD1. CDR3 size: 14 residues. The ends lost 9 bases at V and 0 bases at J; junction bases unmatched: 4. Germline CDR1 reads LNHDA; CDR2 reads SQIVND (reference sequence). The CDR3 DNA reads as TGTGCCAGCATCGACAGGGGCTCTGGAAACACCATATATTTT. Translation: CASIDRGSGNTIYF.

The sample holds a few counts of this clone. The chain employs TRBV4-1 and TRBJ2-1; D remains unclear. The CDR3 contains 15 residues. The ends were cut back, 2 bases at V and 6 bases at J, with 14 bases in the middle. Looked up from germline, CDR1 is MGHRA and CDR2 is YSYEKL. CDR3 DNA sequence: TGCGCCAGCAGCCAAACGTTTAGTCCGGGCAATGAGCAGTTCTTC. Its translation is CASSQTFSPGNEQFF.

The CDR3 nucleotides read TGTGCCAGCAGCCCCCCTCGTAGGACCATGTCCCGCGAGCAGTACGTC. It translates to CASSPPRRTMSREQYV. The rearrangement links TRBV4-2 to TRBJ2-7; no reliable D call. The V end lost 4 bases, the J end lost 6 bases, and 22 bases lay between the germline ends. The CDR3 has 16 residues. Looked up from germline, CDR1 is LGHNA and CDR2 is YNFKEQ.

The chain links TRBV6-5 to TRBJ1-1; no clear D gene. The CDR3 runs to 13 residues. V lost 0 bases and J lost 4, with 6 bases in between. Per the germline V gene, CDR1 is MNHEY and CDR2 is SVGAGI. The DNA of the CDR3 is TGTGCCAGCAGTTACTCTTACATCACTGAAGCTTTCTTT. It yields the protein CASSYSYITEAFF.

This clone was counted a single time. The genes are TRBV11-3 and TRBJ2-1; TRBD1 is a possible D gene (5 bases). The length of the CDR3 is 13 residues. The V gene lost 5 bases and the J gene lost 0 bases, with 5 bases spanning the gap. The germline V gene encodes CDR1 SGHNT and CDR2 YENEEA. Here the CDR3 DNA reads TGTGCCAGCAGCAGGGGCTCCTACAATGAGCAGTTCTTC. Translation: CASSRGSYNEQFF.

J is TRBJ2-5 and V is TRBV2, with a weak D call TRBD2 (5 bases). The CDR3 consists of 13 residues. Trimming took 3 bases from V and 5 from J, leaving 10 bases between them. Germline CDR1 is SNHLY and CDR2 is FYNNEI. This chain's CDR3 is CASSDPSRETQYF. The CDR3 nucleotides are TGTGCCAGCAGTGACCCTAGCAGGGAGACCCAGTACTTC.

V is TRBV9 and J is TRBJ2-6; D remains ambiguous. Germline lookup yields CDR1 SGDLS and CDR2 YYNGEE. Between the trimmed V and J ends, which lost 4 bases and 2 bases, there was a span of 13 bases. The CDR3 is 16 residues long. The DNA for the CDR3 is TGTGCCAGCAGCTCCCCCAACGGGCCTGGGGCCAACGTCCTGACTTTC. This codes for CASSSPNGPGANVLTF.

The rearrangement joins TRBV6-5 to TRBJ1-1; the match to TRBD1 covers 8 bases. The CDR3 is made up of 13 amino acids. The germline V gene has CDR1 MNHEY and CDR2 SVGAGI. V lost 6 bases, J lost 10 bases, and 10 bases stayed unmatched. The DNA of the CDR3 is TGTGCCAGCAGCCCCCGCGGACAGGGAACAGCTTTCTTT. It is translated as CASSPRGQGTAFF.

The CDR3 bases are TGTGCCAGCAGTTACGTTTGGGACGCCGGGGAGCTGTTTTTT. Amino acid sequence: CASSYVWDAGELFF. The genes are TRBV6-6 and TRBJ2-2; either TRBD1 or TRBD2 may fit D (5 bases each). The CDR3 length is 14 residues. V was shortened by 2 bases and J by 6 bases, with 10 bases between the two germline ends. Germline values: CDR1 MNHNY, CDR2 SVGAGI (reference sequence).

The CDR3: CASSVGRASTYEQYF. CDR3 DNA: TGTGCCAGCAGCGTAGGGCGGGCCTCCACCTACGAGCAGTACTTC. The rearrangement uses TRBV9 and TRBJ2-7; weak D call: TRBD2 (5 bases). Looked up from germline, CDR1 is SGDLS and CDR2 is YYNGEE. V shed 0 bases and J shed 2 bases, with 12 bases lying between them. This CDR3 is 15 amino acids long. Supplemented by reference TRBV9 and TRBJ2-7, the full variable domain reads DSGVTQTPKHLITATGQRVTLRCSPRSGDLSVYWYQQSLDQGLQFLIQYYNGEERAKGNILERFSAQQFPDLHSELNLSSLELGDSALYFCASSVGRASTYEQYFGPGTRLTVT.

The V and J genes are TRBV28 and TRBJ1-5, with 7 nucleotides matching TRBD1. CDR1 is MDHEN, CDR2 SYDVKM, per germline. CDR3 length equals 14 residues. The V and J ends lost 8 bases and 2 bases, in that order; junction bases with no gene match: 6. The CDR3 region is CASGDTGGNQPQHF. The CDR3 bases are TGTGCCAGCGGTGATACAGGGGGCAATCAGCCCCAGCATTTT.